Shown below are 28 T cell receptor beta chains from a single sample sequenced in a study of tumor-infiltrating lymphocytes in primary liver carcinoma. Taking roughly 20-32 mg of unsorted bulk tissue, the authors co-extracted RNA and DNA. Using a constant-region primer together with ProtoScript II reverse transcriptase, TCR beta cDNA was made from approximately 0.55 ug of total RNA. For TCR beta, libraries were produced by three nested multiplex PCR rounds using slightly modified ARM-PCR. PCR rounds one and two used TRBV1-TRBV30 forward primers with a C-beta reverse primer for around 9 cycles each. TCRdb used MiXCR to reprocess the multiplex PCR reads, holding one entry per CDR3 protein. The data hold under 110,000 distinct CDR3 sequences, with around two thirds observed a single time. Sequenced sample: liver tumor tissue from sampling region 2. Indicated subset: tumor region T2, inferior pole. These receptors were obtained from a woman aged 60-75 years with primary liver carcinoma and hepatitis B virus infection.

For this clonotype: As the CDR3 is not closed by the conserved phenylalanine or tryptophan, this likely results from a read error. This rearrangement joins TRBV12-3 or TRBV12-4 to TRBJ1-1; 7 nucleotides line up with TRBD1. CDR3 length equals 14 residues. V dropped 6 bases and J dropped 4; count of bases not matched to a gene: 8. In DNA form, the CDR3 reads TGTGCCAGCAGCCCGCAGAGGGGGCTCACTGAAGCTTTCTCT. Amino acid sequence: CASSPQRGLTEAFS.

Many counts were recorded for this clonotype. The rearrangement joins TRBV6-6 to TRBJ2-7, with D possibly TRBD2 on 5 matching bases. Trimming removed 2 bases from V and 4 bases from J, with 6 bases in between. The CDR3 sequence is 12 residues long. Germline CDR1 MNHNY, CDR2 SVGAGI (reference sequence). The chain's CDR3 is CASSYTGYEQYF. CDR3 in DNA: TGTGCCAGCAGTTACACGGGGTACGAGCAGTACTTC.

This clonotype was counted a few times. A far larger clone is off by one base, so a read error is likely. The gene calls are TRBV29-1 and TRBJ1-4; the D is unclear. CDR1 is SQVTM and CDR2 is ANQGSEA in the germline V gene. V was pared by 6 bases and J by 4 bases, with 12 bases between. The CDR3 extends over 13 amino acids. The chain's CDR3 is CSVGTAINEKLFF. As DNA, the CDR3 is TGCAGCGTCGGCACAGCAATTAATGAAAAACTGTTTTTT.

About this clonotype itself: This CDR3 is missing its conserved last phenylalanine or tryptophan, likely due to a read error. V usage is TRBV7-9 and J usage is TRBJ2-3; either TRBD1 or TRBD2 may fit D (5 bases each). Germline CDR1 and CDR2: SEHNR and FQNEAQ (reference sequence). The V gene lost 10 bases and the J gene lost 3 bases, with 26 bases spanning the gap. There are 17 residues in the CDR3. The CDR3: CANRFPQGRTLTDTQYY. CDR3 in DNA: TGTGCCAACAGGTTCCCCCAGGGAAGGACTCTTACAGATACGCAGTATTAT.

This clonotype was picked up a small number of times. A much larger clone differs from this one at a single base, so this may be a read error. The genes are TRBV4-1 and TRBJ2-5, with 9 bases aligning to TRBD1. The V gene's germline CDR1 is MGHRA and CDR2 YSYEKL. V shed 8 bases and J 2 bases; nucleotides not matched to a gene: 18. The length of the CDR3 is 18 residues. The CDR3, as DNA: TGCGCCAGCGTTCCCGCGGGCCGTAACAGGGGGCCTCAAGAGACCCAGTACTTC. Encoded protein: CASVPAGRNRGPQETQYF.

This clonotype is a singleton in its sample. One base away lies a much larger clone, so this may be a sequencing read error. The J gene is TRBJ2-2, the V gene TRBV5-4, with 7 bases identical to TRBD2. Germline CDR1 is SGHNT and CDR2 is YYREEE (reference sequence). The CDR3 sequence is 17 residues long. The CDR3 DNA follows: TGTGCCAGCAGCTTGGATCTGGGCGGGAGAGCAACCGGGAAGCTGTTTTTT. Translated: CASSLDLGGRATGKLFF. Full variable domain (rest looked up from reference TRBV5-4 and TRBJ2-2): ETGVTQSPTHLIKTRGQQVTLRCSSQSGHNTVSWYQQALGQGPQFIFQYYREEENGRGNFPPRFSGLQFPNYSSELNVNALELDDSALYLCASSLDLGGRATGKLFFGEGSRLTVL.

For this clonotype: A much larger clone differs from this one at a single base, so this may be a read error. The V and J genes are TRBV7-8 and TRBJ1-3; D gene unclear. The germline V and J ends were trimmed by 2 bases and 2 bases, with 10 bases remaining between them. The length of the CDR3 is 15 residues. Germline V gives CDR1 SGHVS, CDR2 FQNEAQ. The CDR3 nucleotides read TGTGCCAGCAGCTTATTCGTACCAACTGGAAACACCATATATTTT. It codes for CASSLFVPTGNTIYF.

This clonotype appeared a single time. This chain links TRBV11-2 with TRBJ2-1, with 8 positions matching TRBD2. The junction had 23 bases not matched to a gene; V was cut back by 7 bases and J by 15 bases. This CDR3 comprises 16 residues. Looked up from germline, CDR1 is SGHAT and CDR2 is FQNNGV. The CDR3 DNA sequence: TGTGCCAGCAACCCCGGGCTAGCGGGCGATTACAATAAGCGGTTCTTC. Protein product: CASNPGLAGDYNKRFF.

Remarks on this clonotype: The germline gene is not matched at one end of the junction; a read error may be the cause. The chain joins TRBV29-1 to TRBJ1-2, with D possibly being TRBD1 (6 bases). The germline gives CDR1 SQVTM, CDR2 ANQGSEA. The CDR3 is 13 residues long. CDR3 coding DNA: TGCAGCCTTGCCTTGGACAGTCTCTATGGCTACACTTTC. This sequence encodes CSLALDSLYGYTF. Full variable domain (outside the CDR3, taken from reference TRBV29-1 and TRBJ1-2): SAVISQKPSRDICQRGTSLTIQCQVDSQVTMMFWYRQQPGQSLTLIATANQGSEATYESGFVIDKFPISRPNLTFSTLTVSNMSPEDSSIYLCSLALDSLYGYTFGSGTRLTVV.

About this clonotype: Sequence at one end of the junction differs from germline and may be a read error. This sequence joins TRBV5-4 and TRBJ2-4; D uncertain. Per germline, CDR1 SGHNT and CDR2 YYREEE (reference sequence). CDR3 length: 15 residues. The CDR3 spells CASSPQANDKNIQYF. DNA for the CDR3: TGTGCCAGCAGCCCCCAGGCAAACGACAAAAACATTCAGTATTTC.

The chain recombines TRBV28 with TRBJ1-2, with a tentative D call TRBD1 (5 bases). Germline CDR1 and CDR2: MDHEN and SYDVKM. The V end lost 2 bases, the J end lost 8 bases, and 21 bases lay between the germline ends. This CDR3 is 16 amino acids long. The CDR3 DNA follows: TGTGCCAGCAGTTTAGGGCAGGGAAGTTTCACTCGGGGCTACACCTTC. Encoded protein: CASSLGQGSFTRGYTF.

J is TRBJ1-5 and V is TRBV12-3 or TRBV12-4; tentative D call: TRBD1 (6 bases). This CDR3 contains 13 residues. Trimming removed 9 bases at V and 7 bases at J, with 16 bases between. CDR3 region: CASWPGGQQPQHF. For the CDR3, the DNA is TGTGCCAGTTGGCCGGGGGGCCAGCAGCCCCAGCATTTT.

The chain has TRBV10-2 and TRBJ1-5; D gene ambiguous. This CDR3 has 13 residues. The germline V gene has CDR1 WSHSY and CDR2 SAAADI. V lost 8 bases and J lost 3, with 11 bases in between. The chain's CDR3 is CASSRANNQPQHF. As DNA, the CDR3 is TGCGCCAGCTCAAGGGCGAACAATCAGCCCCAGCATTTT.

Points on this clonotype: The junction differs from germline at one of its ends, possibly a read error. The chain joins TRBV11-3 to TRBJ2-2; D gene unclear. Germline CDR1 SGHNT, CDR2 YENEEA. This CDR3 has 16 residues. DNA of the CDR3: TGTGCTAACAGCTCCGCTACACTGCCCAACACCTGGGAGCTGTTTTTT. Its protein product is CANSSATLPNTWELFF.

This clonotype was observed a few times. The J gene is TRBJ1-1, the V gene TRBV9; weak D call: TRBD1 (5 bases). The V and J ends lost 0 bases and 0 bases respectively, with 9 bases between them. The V gene's germline CDR1 is SGDLS and CDR2 YYNGEE. The CDR3 length is 15 residues. CDR3 sequence (DNA): TGTGCCAGCAGCGTAGAGGGACGGATGAACACTGAAGCTTTCTTT. Amino acid sequence: CASSVEGRMNTEAFF.

Concerning this clonotype: A read error may produce the germline difference seen at one junction end. The rearrangement joins TRBV4-2 to TRBJ2-1; 7 bases fit TRBD2. The CDR3 length is 14 residues. CDR1 is LGHNA, CDR2 YNFKEQ, per germline. Written as DNA, the CDR3 is TGTGCCAGCAGCCAAGGGGGGAGGGTCGATGAACAGTTCTTC. It codes for CASSQGGRVDEQFF.

Comment on this clonotype: An end of the junction differs from the germline gene, which may be a read error. The gene calls are TRBV11-2 and TRBJ2-7; 7 bases line up with TRBD1. The germline V gene encodes CDR1 SGHAT and CDR2 FQNNGV. There are 15 residues in the CDR3. The CDR3 loop reads CANCLVQGSTYEQYF. Here the CDR3 DNA reads TGTGCCAACTGCTTAGTACAGGGGTCCACCTACGAGCAATACTTC.

Comments on this clonotype: The CDR3 ends on some other residue instead of the conserved phenylalanine or tryptophan, so this is likely a read error. This chain joins TRBV6-1 and TRBJ2-3; D not resolved. Germline V lookup: CDR1 MNHNS, CDR2 SASEGT. With 7 bases removed from V and 0 bases from J, the gap between germline ends came to 14 bases. The CDR3 length is 15 residues. CDR3 coding DNA: TGTGCCAGCAATATAAGCGTATCTAGCACAGATACGCAGTATTAT. This sequence encodes CASNISVSSTDTQYY.

This clonotype was recorded once. The junction does not match germline at one end; this may be a read error. The chain recombines TRBV29-1 with TRBJ2-7; 11 positions agree with TRBD2. The length of the CDR3 is 13 residues. Germline CDR1 SQVTM, CDR2 ANQGSEA. The CDR3 bases are TGCAGCGCTGGGACTAGCGGATCGCACGAGCATTACTTC. The encoded protein is CSAGTSGSHEHYF.

The chain recombines TRBV11-2 with TRBJ2-1; D might be TRBD1 or TRBD2, each matching 5 bases. This CDR3 has 17 residues. Trimming removed 11 bases at V and 4 bases at J, with 27 bases between. Germline V gene sequence: CDR1 SGHAT, CDR2 FQNNGV. The DNA for the CDR3 is TGTGCCGACAGCTTAGATGAGGTGGGAGTGGTGTACAATGAGCAGTTCTTC. Amino acids: CADSLDEVGVVYNEQFF.

On this clonotype: Just one base apart from a much larger clone, this may be a read error. The chain links TRBV7-9 to TRBJ1-6, with D unresolved. CDR1 and CDR2 (germline): SEHNR, FQNEAQ (reference sequence). This CDR3 region has 14 residues. The CDR3 DNA is TGTGCCGGCAGCTCTGAAACCCGGGATTCACCCCTCCACTTT. Its translation: CAGSSETRDSPLHF.

Of note for this clonotype: The junction does not match germline at one end; this may be a read error. This chain joins TRBV28 and TRBJ2-5, with TRBD2 matching over 15 bases. The germline V gene has CDR1 MDHEN and CDR2 SYDVKM. There are 16 residues in the CDR3. CDR3 sequence (DNA): TGTGCCAACAGTCGAGGACTAGCGGGAGGGTTGCGTACCCAGTACTTC. Translation gives CANSRGLAGGLRTQYF.

A word on this clonotype: One junction end disagrees with the germline gene, perhaps due to a read error. Here the CDR3 DNA reads TGTGCCAGCAGCTTAGATAGGACGGGTGGGGGCGATGAGCAATTCTTC. It specifies CASSLDRTGGGDEQFF. V usage is TRBV11-2 and J usage is TRBJ2-1; tentative D call: TRBD1 (6 bases). Germline values: CDR1 SGHAT, CDR2 FQNNGV. This CDR3 has 16 amino acids.

V is TRBV7-9 and J is TRBJ2-7, with 10 bases matching TRBD2. V lost 2 bases to trimming and J lost 4 bases; unmatched junction nucleotides: 14. This CDR3 region has 18 residues. CDR1 is SEHNR, CDR2 FQNEAQ, per germline (reference sequence). CDR3 in amino acids: CASSLSPSGSSPSYEQYF. Written as DNA, the CDR3 is TGTGCCAGCAGCTTATCTCCTAGCGGGAGTTCCCCGTCATACGAGCAGTACTTC.

This sequence joins TRBV4-1 and TRBJ2-2, with D maybe TRBD2 (6 bases). Germline V gene data show CDR1 as MGHRA and CDR2 as YSYEKL. V lost 0 bases to trimming and J lost 6 bases, with 17 bases between them. The CDR3 is made up of 17 amino acids. The CDR3, as DNA: TGCGCCAGCAGCCAAGATCATCCAAGGGACTCCCCCGGGGAGCTGTTTTTT. Its protein product is CASSQDHPRDSPGELFF.

As regards this clonotype: Germline and junction disagree at one end, which may indicate a read error. The V and J genes are TRBV29-1 and TRBJ1-1; no clear D gene. CDR3 length: 14 amino acids. Per germline, CDR1 SQVTM and CDR2 ANQGSEA. In DNA form, the CDR3 reads TGCAGCGTTGTAGAGTGCAGGTTGAACACTGAAGCTCTCTTT. It translates to CSVVECRLNTEALF.

Note on this clonotype: The conserved phenylalanine or tryptophan is not found at the CDR3 terminus, so this likely reflects a read error. The V gene is TRBV12-5, the J gene TRBJ2-7, with unresolved D. The CDR3 has 8 residues. The germline CDR1 and CDR2 sequences are LGHNT and FRNRAP. In DNA form, the CDR3 reads TGTGTTAGTGGTGGGCAGTACTAC. This translates into CVSGGQYY.

The J gene is TRBJ2-1, the V gene TRBV11-2, with a tentative D call TRBD1 (5 bases). V was pared by 5 bases and J by 8 bases, with 22 bases between. Germline V lookup: CDR1 SGHAT, CDR2 FQNNGV. The CDR3 loop spans 16 amino acids. CDR3 loop: CASSDLIGVFDDEQFF. The CDR3, as DNA: TGTGCCAGCAGCGACCTAATAGGGGTTTTTGACGATGAGCAGTTCTTC. Based on the CDR3 plus reference TRBV11-2 and TRBJ2-1, the full variable domain is EAGVAQSPRYKIIEKRQSVAFWCNPISGHATLYWYQQILGQGPKLLIQFQNNGVVDDSQLPKDRFSAERLKGVDSTLKIQPAKLEDSAVYLCASSDLIGVFDDEQFFGPGTRLTVL.